Listed here are 9 T cell receptor beta chains from one sample, sequenced in a study of CD8+CD57+ T cells in acquired aplastic anemia. The template used for profiling TCR beta VDJ and CDR3 was genomic DNA. TCRdb reanalysed the reads using MiXCR and keeps one entry per CDR3 protein. The sample consists of some 200,000 distinct CDR3 sequences, approximately 35% of them appearing once. Source material: sorted CD4+, CD8+, or CD8+CD57+ T cells (not recorded which) from PBMCs. The receptors here all came from a human donor in good health, serving as a control.

This clonotype was found a few times. The chain joins TRBV18 to TRBJ1-3; 9 bases are shared with TRBD1. With V trimmed by 5 bases and J by 2 bases, 4 bases remained unmatched. In germline, CDR1 is KGHSH, CDR2 LQKENI. The CDR3 has 15 residues. The CDR3 coding sequence is TGTGCCAGCTCAGAGGGACAGGGCACTGGAAACACCATATATTTT. Translating gives CASSEGQGTGNTIYF.

A note on this clonotype: The junction differs from germline at one of its ends, possibly a read error. This chain links TRBV2 with TRBJ2-1; 11 nucleotides agree with TRBD2. The CDR3 has 14 amino acids. Germline assignment: CDR1 SNHLY and CDR2 FYNNEI. CDR3 region: CAGKGTSGFNEKFF. Written as DNA, the CDR3 is TGTGCCGGCAAGGGGACTAGCGGTTTCAATGAGAAGTTCTTC. Full variable domain (rest looked up from reference TRBV2 and TRBJ2-1): EPEVTQTPSHQVTQMGQEVILRCVPISNHLYFYWYRQILGQKVEFLVSFYNNEISEKSEIFDDQFSVERPDGSNFTLKIRSTKLEDSAMYFCAGKGTSGFNEKFFGPGTRLTVL.

This clonotype has ten or more counts. CDR3 loop: CASSTRDRIYGYTF. The CDR3 DNA reads as TGTGCCAGCAGTACCCGGGACAGGATCTATGGCTACACCTTC. The chain has TRBV12-3 or TRBV12-4 and TRBJ1-2, with 8 bases lining up with TRBD1. Germline trimming cut 5 bases from V and 4 bases from J; bases unmatched to any gene: 6. CDR3 length: 14 amino acids.

CDR3 nucleotide sequence: TGTGCCAGCAGCGACCGGGACAGGGGGTCCACAGATACGCAGTATTTT. Translating gives CASSDRDRGSTDTQYF. This chain connects TRBV4-2 to TRBJ2-3; TRBD1 matches at 11 bases. The V and J ends lost 5 bases and 2 bases, in that order; junction bases with no gene match: 6. The CDR3 length is 16 residues. The germline V gene has CDR1 LGHNA and CDR2 YNFKEQ.

This clonotype was picked up many times. The V gene is TRBV20-1, the J gene TRBJ2-7, with TRBD1 as a possible D gene (6 bases). V was pared by 6 bases and J by 2 bases, with 14 bases between. CDR3 length: 13 amino acids. The V gene's germline CDR1 is DFQATT and CDR2 SNEGSKA (reference sequence). The CDR3 sequence is CSAPRQGTYEQYF. CDR3 DNA sequence: TGCAGTGCCCCAAGGCAGGGGACCTACGAGCAGTACTTC.

This clonotype was counted a few times. This sequence joins TRBV7-2 and TRBJ1-1; 7 nucleotides agree with TRBD1. Germline lookup yields CDR1 SGHTA and CDR2 FQGNSA. The CDR3 loop spans 15 amino acids. The junction had 9 bases not matched to a gene; V was cut back by 0 bases and J by 8 bases. The CDR3 loop is CASSLARGGKVEAFF. In DNA form, the CDR3 reads TGTGCCAGCAGCTTAGCCAGGGGGGGTAAGGTAGAAGCTTTCTTT.

A note on this clonotype: Sequence at one end of the junction differs from germline and may be a read error. The chain has TRBV7-9 and TRBJ2-7, with D maybe TRBD1 (5 bases). Per germline, CDR1 SEHNR and CDR2 FQNEAQ (reference sequence). This CDR3 region has 14 residues. CDR3 loop: CASSLSRGFYEQCF. CDR3 coding DNA: TGTGCCAGCAGCTTGTCTAGGGGATTCTACGAGCAGTGCTTC.

The genes are TRBV6-1 and TRBJ2-1; D gene ambiguous. Trimming cost V 6 bases and J 0 bases, with 12 bases left between them. The CDR3 is made up of 15 amino acids. Germline V gives CDR1 MNHNS, CDR2 SASEGT. The CDR3 protein is CASSRSESSYNEQFF. In nucleotides, the CDR3 is TGTGCCAGCAGCAGAAGTGAGAGCTCCTACAATGAGCAGTTCTTC.

The chain links TRBV19 to TRBJ1-5; D not certain. This CDR3 is 12 amino acids long. The V gene lost 4 bases and the J gene lost 7 bases, with 8 bases spanning the gap. The germline CDR1 and CDR2 sequences are LNHDA and SQIVND (reference sequence). The CDR3 sequence: CASSTGRQPQHF. The CDR3 region has the DNA TGTGCCAGTAGTACCGGTCGGCAGCCCCAGCATTTT.